Shown below are 29 T cell receptor beta chains from a single sample sequenced in a study of blood T cell repertoires in COVID-19. The method was immunoSEQ multiplex PCR; TCRdb's version includes in-frame clones alone and lacks a portion of them. The sample yields 210,000 or so clones, 84% seen once. What was sequenced was peripheral blood. These receptors originate from a woman older than 75 with COVID-19, enrolled during active disease.

The chain combines TRBV27 with TRBJ2-2; the match to TRBD1 covers 10 bases. The CDR3 totals 15 residues. From germline, CDR1 is MNHEY and CDR2 SMNVEV (reference sequence). The junction had 7 bases not matched to a gene; V was cut back by 5 bases and J by 7 bases. The CDR3 sequence: CASSARDRGVGELFF. CDR3 bases: TGTGCCAGCAGTGCCCGGGACAGGGGAGTCGGGGAGCTGTTTTTT.

As for this clone: An end of the junction does not agree with germline; a read error may underlie this. This chain uses TRBV6-1 with TRBJ1-5, with 10 bases identical to TRBD1. Germline lookup yields CDR1 MNHNS and CDR2 SASEGT. This CDR3 contains 15 residues. CDR3 amino acids: CASSEDRGPNQPQHF. The CDR3 nucleotides read TGTGCCAGCAGCGAAGACAGGGGGCCAAATCAGCCCCAGCATTTT.

This chain connects TRBV7-8 to TRBJ1-4; D perhaps matches TRBD1 (5 bases). The CDR3 extends over 15 amino acids. V was clipped by 1 base and J by 7 bases, with 13 bases between them. Germline V lookup: CDR1 SGHVS, CDR2 FQNEAQ. CDR3 nucleotides: TGTGCCAGCAGCTTAGGCGGGGGAATGGGTGAAAAACTGTTTTTT. Protein sequence: CASSLGGGMGEKLFF.

The chain recombines TRBV7-2 with TRBJ2-3; D might be TRBD2 (5 bases). From germline, CDR1 is SGHTA and CDR2 FQGNSA. V shed 5 bases and J shed 5 bases, with 14 bases lying between them. The CDR3 runs 14 residues. The CDR3 coding sequence is TGTGCCAGCAGCGCGGTGAGGGCCGGAGATACGCAGTATTTT. It yields the protein CASSAVRAGDTQYF.

CDR3 loop: CASSVSGTSVEQYF. CDR3 bases: TGCGCCAGCAGCGTCTCCGGGACTAGTGTCGAGCAGTACTTC. V usage is TRBV5-1 and J usage is TRBJ2-7; 8 bases fit TRBD2. V lost 4 bases, J lost 6 bases, and 9 bases stayed unmatched. The CDR3 has 14 residues. Germline lookup yields CDR1 SGHRS and CDR2 YFSETQ.

The chain recombines TRBV7-9 with TRBJ1-3; no clear D. V was shortened by 4 bases and J by 7 bases, with 5 bases between the two germline ends. Germline CDR1 reads SEHNR; CDR2 reads FQNEAQ (reference sequence). The CDR3 consists of 11 residues. Here the CDR3 DNA reads TGTGCCAGCAGCTCCTCTAACACCATATATTTT. It translates to CASSSSNTIYF.

This clone was seen more than once but under ten times. The chain combines TRBV7-6 with TRBJ2-2; D possibly corresponds to TRBD2 (6 bases). This CDR3 spans 15 amino acids. Trimming removed 1 base at V and 0 bases at J, with 6 bases between. Per germline, CDR1 SGHVS and CDR2 FNYEAQ. This CDR3 reads CASSLVAANTGELFF. DNA of the CDR3: TGTGCCAGCAGCTTAGTAGCGGCGAACACCGGGGAGCTGTTTTTT.

V and J are TRBV19 and TRBJ2-6, with 7 bases matching TRBD1. The CDR3 is 16 amino acids. CDR1 and CDR2 from the germline V gene are LNHDA and SQIVND (reference sequence). After removal of 8 bases from V and 0 bases from J, the junction contained 7 bases not matched to a gene. The CDR3 coding sequence is TGTGCCAGTTCGGGACAGAGTTCCTCTGGGGCCAACGTCCTGACTTTC. Translation gives CASSGQSSSGANVLTF.

This clone was seen a few times. This chain joins TRBV7-3 and TRBJ1-5, with TRBD1 as a possible D gene (5 bases). The CDR3 length is 16 residues. Trimming stripped 6 bases from V and 5 bases from J, with 20 bases between. CDR1 and CDR2 from the germline V gene are SGHTA and FQGTGA. CDR3 residues: CASSPITPGRDQPQHF. CDR3 nucleotide sequence: TGTGCCAGCAGTCCCATTACCCCAGGGCGCGATCAGCCCCAGCATTTT.

V and J are TRBV5-6 and TRBJ2-3, with 15 bases lining up with TRBD2. Germline CDR1 reads SGHDT; CDR2 reads YYEEEE. The CDR3 has 16 residues. The junction had 4 bases not matched to a gene; V was cut back by 4 bases and J by 4 bases. Here the CDR3 reads CASSPGLAGGADTQYF. The CDR3 DNA sequence: TGTGCCAGCAGCCCCGGACTAGCGGGGGGGGCAGATACGCAGTATTTT.

This clone was seen a few times. In DNA form, the CDR3 reads TGTGCCAGCAGCCGTGGGCGATTTAGCAATCAGCCCCAGCATTTT. Its protein is CASSRGRFSNQPQHF. The V gene is TRBV7-2, the J gene TRBJ1-5; no clear D gene. V shed 5 bases and J shed 0 bases, with 11 bases lying between them. This CDR3 comprises 15 residues. Per the germline V gene, CDR1 is SGHTA and CDR2 is FQGNSA. The entire variable domain, with the rest obtained from reference TRBV7-2 and TRBJ1-5, is as follows: GAGVSQSPSNKVTEKGKDVELRCDPISGHTALYWYRQSLGQGLEFLIYFQGNSAPDKSGLPSDRFSAERTGGSVSTLTIQRTQQEDSAVYLCASSRGRFSNQPQHFGDGTRLSIL.

This clone has only a few counts. The chain is built from TRBV12-1 and TRBJ1-2; the table's D call, TRBD1, was not checked against the DNA. TRBV12-1 represents a pseudogene. This CDR3 has 14 amino acids. The CDR3 loop is CASSFGRSNYGYTF. CDR3 in DNA: TGTGCCAGCAGCTTTGGCAGATCCAACTATGGCTACACCTTC.

This clone occurred once. One end of the junction fails to match germline, which may point to a read error. The chain has TRBV7-7 and TRBJ2-1, with TRBD2 matching 10 bases. The CDR3 runs to 15 residues. Germline-derived CDR1 and CDR2 are SSHAT and FNYEAQ (reference sequence). The CDR3 sequence: CASSSGSGGASEQFF. The DNA for the CDR3 is TGTGCTAGCAGCTCAGGGAGCGGGGGGGCCAGTGAGCAGTTCTTC.

Note on this clone: Other DNA sequences in this specimen translate into the identical CDR3. This sequence joins TRBV3-1 (or the pseudogene TRBV3-2) and TRBJ1-2, with D perhaps TRBD1 (6 bases). From germline, CDR1 is LGHDT and CDR2 YNNKEL (reference sequence). This CDR3 comprises 13 residues. V was shortened by 4 bases and J by 5 bases, with 11 bases between the two germline ends. The CDR3 is CASSPEGGYGYTF. The CDR3 DNA reads as TGTGCCAGCAGCCCAGAGGGGGGGTATGGCTACACCTTC.

This clone was seen a few times. J is TRBJ1-2 and V is TRBV18; no definite D call. CDR1 is KGHSH, CDR2 LQKENI, per germline. The CDR3 is 14 amino acids. V gave up 2 bases and J gave up 0 bases, with 7 bases separating them. Here the CDR3 reads CASSPIGANYGYTF. CDR3 sequence (DNA): TGTGCCAGCTCACCAATAGGAGCTAACTATGGCTACACCTTC. The full variable domain, completed using reference TRBV18 and TRBJ1-2, is NAGVMQNPRHLVRRRGQEARLRCSPMKGHSHVYWYRQLPEEGLKFMVYLQKENIIDESGMPKERFSAEFPKEGPSILRIQQVVRGDSAAYFCASSPIGANYGYTFGSGTRLTVV.

This clone has a handful of counts. The chain carries TRBV7-3 and TRBJ2-1; 8 bases line up with TRBD2. The CDR3 is 15 residues long. V shed 1 base, J shed 6 bases, and the junction held 5 bases outside the gene matches. Germline V lookup: CDR1 SGHTA, CDR2 FQGTGA. The CDR3 protein is CASSLNGGAGNEQFF. CDR3 nucleotide sequence: TGTGCCAGCAGCTTAAACGGGGGGGCCGGCAATGAGCAGTTCTTC. Supplemented by reference TRBV7-3 and TRBJ2-1, the full variable domain reads GAGVSQTPSNKVTEKGKYVELRCDPISGHTALYWYRQSLGQGPEFLIYFQGTGAADDSGLPNDRFFAVRPEGSVSTLKIQRTERGDSAVYLCASSLNGGAGNEQFFGPGTRLTVL.

This chain links TRBV7-9 with TRBJ2-7; TRBD1 agrees at 11 bases. Germline V gene data show CDR1 as SEHNR and CDR2 as FQNEAQ (reference sequence). Trimming removed 1 base from V and 7 bases from J; junction bases left unmatched: 18. The CDR3 runs 19 residues. The chain's CDR3 is CASSLEGSVYGQGAGEQYF. As DNA, the CDR3 is TGTGCCAGCAGCTTAGAAGGGAGTGTATACGGACAGGGGGCTGGAGAGCAGTACTTC.

The chain recombines TRBV3-1 (or the pseudogene TRBV3-2) with TRBJ1-6; D remains ambiguous. CDR1 and CDR2 (germline): LGHDT, YNNKEL (reference sequence). This CDR3 comprises 14 residues. V lost 3 bases to trimming and J lost 5 bases, with 8 bases between them. The CDR3 DNA sequence: TGTGCCAGCAGCCAGGGCAGGAATAATTCACCCCTCCACTTT. As protein: CASSQGRNNSPLHF.

This clone was observed a handful of times. The chain combines TRBV3-1 (or the pseudogene TRBV3-2) with TRBJ2-5; the match to TRBD2 covers 7 bases. In germline, CDR1 is LGHDT, CDR2 YNNKEL (reference sequence). J lost 5 bases, V lost 3 bases, and 6 bases had no gene match. The CDR3 is 14 residues long. Here the CDR3 reads CASSQEGGTETQYF. In DNA form, the CDR3 reads TGTGCCAGCAGCCAGGAGGGAGGGACGGAGACCCAGTACTTC.

The chain combines TRBV7-8 with TRBJ2-7; weak D call: TRBD1 (6 bases). V was pared by 5 bases and J by 2 bases, with 10 bases between. This CDR3 has 13 amino acids. Germline V gene sequence: CDR1 SGHVS, CDR2 FQNEAQ. In DNA form, the CDR3 reads TGTGCCAGCAGCATTGGGGGCCCCTACGAGCAGTACTTC. Protein product: CASSIGGPYEQYF.

As to this clone: Other DNA sequences in this sample translate to the same CDR3. The rearrangement links TRBV12-3 or TRBV12-4 to TRBJ1-5; TRBD1 is a possible D gene (5 bases). Deletions cut 3 bases from V and 4 bases from J, with 7 bases between. This CDR3 spans 13 amino acids. CDR3 sequence (DNA): TGTGCCAGCAGTTTCACAGGTAATCAGCCCCAGCATTTT. Amino acid sequence: CASSFTGNQPQHF.

This clone was seen just once. The chain uses TRBV28 and TRBJ2-2; D remains ambiguous. The CDR3 consists of 15 residues. Trimming cost V 2 bases and J 4 bases, with 11 bases left between them. Per the germline V gene, CDR1 is MDHEN and CDR2 is SYDVKM. The CDR3 loop is CASSLPLYSTGELFF. Written as DNA, the CDR3 is TGTGCCAGCAGTTTACCGCTGTACTCCACCGGGGAGCTGTTTTTT.

DNA of the CDR3: TGTGCCAGTACCGCGACAGCCAGCTCCTATAATTCACCCCTCCACTTT. It specifies CASTATASSYNSPLHF. V and J are TRBV3-1 (or the pseudogene TRBV3-2) and TRBJ1-6; D possibly corresponds to TRBD1 (5 bases). CDR3 length: 16 residues. The V end lost 9 bases, the J end lost 0 bases, and 15 bases lay between the germline ends. Germline V gives CDR1 LGHDT, CDR2 YNNKEL (reference sequence).

The chain recombines TRBV18 with TRBJ2-3; 10 bases agree with TRBD1. The CDR3 runs 17 residues. Germline V lookup: CDR1 KGHSH, CDR2 LQKENI. The V and J ends lost 0 bases and 3 bases, in that order; junction bases with no gene match: 6. DNA for the CDR3: TGTGCCAGCTCACCACCGGACAGGGGGTCCGGGACAGATACGCAGTATTTT. Translation: CASSPPDRGSGTDTQYF.

The V gene is TRBV5-1, the J gene TRBJ2-2; 10 bases fit TRBD2. Trimming cost V 0 bases and J 0 bases; bases outside gene matches: 2. This CDR3 is 17 amino acids long. CDR1 SGHRS and CDR2 YFSETQ come from the germline V gene. CDR3 loop: CASSLGSGRANTGELFF. The CDR3, as DNA: TGCGCCAGCAGCTTGGGCAGCGGGAGGGCGAACACCGGGGAGCTGTTTTTT.

The CDR3 coding sequence is TGTGCCAGCAGCTTCTGGGCGGGGAGAAGCTCCTACAATGAGCAGTTCTTC. Its protein is CASSFWAGRSSYNEQFF. The chain couples TRBV5-4 to TRBJ2-1; tentatively, D is TRBD2 (6 bases). This CDR3 region has 17 residues. V lost 2 bases and J 0 bases, leaving 15 bases between the germline ends. CDR1 is SGHNT, CDR2 YYREEE, per germline (reference sequence). Filled out from reference TRBV5-4 and TRBJ2-1, the complete variable domain reads ETGVTQSPTHLIKTRGQQVTLRCSSQSGHNTVSWYQQALGQGPQFIFQYYREEENGRGNFPPRFSGLQFPNYSSELNVNALELDDSALYLCASSFWAGRSSYNEQFFGPGTRLTVL.

The J gene is TRBJ2-1, the V gene TRBV5-5, with TRBD2 identical over 11 bases. V was pared by 0 bases and J by 4 bases, with 3 bases of the junction left unmatched. Germline CDR1 reads SGHKS; CDR2 reads YYEKEE (reference sequence). CDR3 length equals 16 residues. The CDR3 DNA sequence: TGTGCCAGCAGCTTGGAGGCTAGCGGGAGGTACAATGAGCAGTTCTTC. It yields the protein CASSLEASGRYNEQFF.

This clone showed up just once. Germline is not matched at one junction end, which may reflect a read error. V and J are TRBV12-5 and TRBJ2-3; the D gene is possibly TRBD2 (5 bases). This CDR3 has 12 amino acids. In germline, CDR1 is LGHNT, CDR2 FRNRAP. The CDR3 sequence is CASGLNSRRAIF. CDR3 nucleotides: TGTGCTAGTGGTTTGAACTCTCGGCGGGCTATTTTT.

The gene calls are TRBV6-5 and TRBJ1-2; 8 nucleotides agree with TRBD1. This CDR3 has 15 residues. With 8 bases clipped from V and 2 bases from J, the junction kept 10 bases outside the gene matches. Germline V gene sequence: CDR1 MNHEY, CDR2 SVGAGI. DNA of the CDR3: TGTGCCAGCGGTTTGACCACAGGGGGGAACTATGGCTACACCTTC. Residues: CASGLTTGGNYGYTF.